Here is one T cell receptor (beta chain) with its context. CDR1 and CDR2 from the germline V gene are SGHVT and SQSDAQ. CDR3 length equals 20 residues. V was shortened by 5 bases and J by 4 bases, with 30 bases between the two germline ends. This sample stems from a study of T cell changes during pregnancy in multiple sclerosis. Assay: immunoSEQ multiplex PCR; the TCRdb copy retains only in-frame clones and omits some. The table includes under 55,000 clones, approximately 91% detected once. The sequenced sample consisted of PBMCs (not recorded whether the cells were cultured). The chain couples TRBV7-4 to TRBJ2-1, with a weak D call TRBD2 (5 bases). This receptor was obtained from a female donor with multiple sclerosis, enrolled in a pregnancy study. The CDR3 DNA reads as TGTGCCAGCAGCCGACGAACGGTTGTAGCGTTTCGGCCCCCTTACAATGAGCAGTTCTTC. Its protein product is CASSRRTVVAFRPPYNEQFF.